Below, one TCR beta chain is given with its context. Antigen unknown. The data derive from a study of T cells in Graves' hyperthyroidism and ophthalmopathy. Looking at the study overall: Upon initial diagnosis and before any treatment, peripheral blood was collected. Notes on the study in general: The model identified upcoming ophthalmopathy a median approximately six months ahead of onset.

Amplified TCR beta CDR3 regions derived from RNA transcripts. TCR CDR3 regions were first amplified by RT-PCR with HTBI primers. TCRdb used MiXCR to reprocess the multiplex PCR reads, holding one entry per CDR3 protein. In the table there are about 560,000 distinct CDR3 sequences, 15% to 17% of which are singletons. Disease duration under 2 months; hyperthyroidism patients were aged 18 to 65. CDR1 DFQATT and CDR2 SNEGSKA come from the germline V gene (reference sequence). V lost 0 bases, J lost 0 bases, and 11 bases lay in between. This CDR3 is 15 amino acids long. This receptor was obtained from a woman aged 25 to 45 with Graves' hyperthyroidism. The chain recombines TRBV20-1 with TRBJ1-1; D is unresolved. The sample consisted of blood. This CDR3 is CSAREGSFMNTEAFF. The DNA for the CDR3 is TGCAGTGCTAGAGAAGGAAGCTTTATGAACACTGAAGCTTTCTTT.